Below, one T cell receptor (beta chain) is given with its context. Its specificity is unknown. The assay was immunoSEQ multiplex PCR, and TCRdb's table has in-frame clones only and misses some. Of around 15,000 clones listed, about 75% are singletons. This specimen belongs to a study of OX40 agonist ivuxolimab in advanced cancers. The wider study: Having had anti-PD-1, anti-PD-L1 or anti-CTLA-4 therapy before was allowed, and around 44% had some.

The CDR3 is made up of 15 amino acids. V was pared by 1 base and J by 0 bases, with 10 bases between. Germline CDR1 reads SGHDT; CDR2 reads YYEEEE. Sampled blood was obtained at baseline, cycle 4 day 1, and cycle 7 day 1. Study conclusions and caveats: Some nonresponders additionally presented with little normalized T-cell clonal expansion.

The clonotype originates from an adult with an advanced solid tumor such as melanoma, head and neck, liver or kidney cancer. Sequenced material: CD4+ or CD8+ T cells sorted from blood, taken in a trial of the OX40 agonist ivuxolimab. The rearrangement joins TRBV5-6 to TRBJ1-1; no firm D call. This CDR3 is CASSLSAGVNTEAFF. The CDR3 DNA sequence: TGTGCCAGCAGCTTGTCGGCCGGCGTGAACACTGAAGCTTTCTTT. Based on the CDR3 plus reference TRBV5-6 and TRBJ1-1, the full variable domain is DAGVTQSPTHLIKTRGQQVTLRCSPKSGHDTVSWYQQALGQGPQFIFQYYEEEERQRGNFPDRFSGHQFPNYSSELNVNALLLGDSALYLCASSLSAGVNTEAFFGQGTRLTVV.